The T cell receptor (beta chain) described here comes from a study of shared clonotypes between healthy human individuals. Genomic DNA belonging to each subset was distributed in equal measure over several immunoSEQ plates. As processed by the authors: In the immunoSEQ data, sequences were junction-only and lacked quality scores, so filtering differed. Clones were sequenced by immunoSEQ multiplex PCR, and TCRdb holds only the in-frame ones, with some missing. V and J calls and clone size are as listed in that table; D and trimming were resolved from the DNA. There are 950,000 to 1,100,000 clones in the sample; roughly 70% occur only once, and about 1.5% lies in the top ten. The germline V gene has CDR1 LNHDA and CDR2 SQIVND (reference sequence). Unmatched junction bases numbered 12, after V lost 5 bases and J lost 8 bases. This CDR3 is 15 amino acids long.

The source material was memory CD4+ T cells sorted from blood. As to subset: CD45RA-negative fraction. This clonotype was obtained from a man aged 18 to 29 in good health. The V gene is TRBV19, the J gene TRBJ2-1, with TRBD2 matching 7 bases. The CDR3 sequence is CASSSGLGVLDEQFF. In DNA, the CDR3 is TGTGCCAGTAGTTCAGGACTAGGAGTTTTAGATGAGCAGTTCTTC.